The 16 T cell receptor beta chains given below trace back to one sample, sequenced in a study of regulatory T cells in long-lasting Graves disease (dated by TCRdb to about 2021). The time point label on this specimen signifies: persistent/refractory GD, antithyroid drugs over 5 years with positive TRAb. For both TCR sequencing and RNA sequencing, RNA was extracted from PBMCs using TRIzol. The protocol used for the library was multiplex PCR. Reads for this sample came from an Illumina HiSeq 4000. To build TCR beta libraries, CDR3 regions were amplified by Arm-PCR using iRepertoire HTBI primers. TCRdb trimmed the raw reads at Q25, called clones with MiXCR and kept productive beta chains. Rows with a matching CDR3 protein are joined into one entry that keeps the most common DNA and genes. Here the sample has approximately 400,000 distinct CDR3 sequences; about 23% occur a single time. Of the sample, around 30% is held by the ten largest clones.

The material was peripheral blood mononuclear cells (PBMCs), obtained when the disease was refractory, from a patient treated with antithyroid drugs. These receptors were obtained from a woman aged 40 to 50 with Graves disease. Donor details come from another sample of the same person, matched by shared clones.

This chain links TRBV10-3 with TRBJ2-2; tentative D call: TRBD2 (5 bases). This CDR3 region has 12 residues. V was shortened by 10 bases and J by 7 bases, with 13 bases between the two germline ends. Per germline, CDR1 ENHRY and CDR2 SYGVKD. CDR3 residues: CATLNEGGELFF. CDR3 DNA sequence: TGTGCCACCCTCAACGAGGGCGGGGAGCTGTTTTTT.

This clonotype was recorded at least ten times. The J gene is TRBJ1-1, the V gene TRBV12-3 or TRBV12-4; D uncertain. V was cut by 1 base and J by 1 base, with 10 bases left in between. The CDR3 contains 15 residues. The CDR3 nucleotides are TGTGCCAGCAGTTTAGGGGCTGACCGGAACACTGAAGCTTTCTTT. Its translation is CASSLGADRNTEAFF.

There are many counts of this clonotype. The chain has TRBV11-3 and TRBJ2-2; possible D gene TRBD2, 6 bases. This CDR3 has 14 amino acids. Germline CDR1 and CDR2: SGHNT and YENEEA. The germline V and J ends were trimmed by 5 bases and 3 bases, with 10 bases remaining between them. The CDR3 bases are TGTGCCAGCAGCATCAGCGGGCACACCGGGGAGCTGTTTTTT. It translates to CASSISGHTGELFF.

The chain employs TRBV7-2 and TRBJ2-2; 13 bases fit TRBD2. The V and J ends lost 6 bases and 8 bases, in that order; junction bases with no gene match: 6. CDR1 and CDR2 (germline): SGHTA, FQGNSA. This CDR3 is built from 15 residues. CDR3 sequence reads: CASSSGLAGVGELFF. CDR3 bases: TGTGCCAGCAGTTCTGGACTAGCGGGAGTGGGGGAGCTGTTTTTT.

This chain uses TRBV11-2 with TRBJ2-4; the D is unclear. Germline assignment: CDR1 SGHAT and CDR2 FQNNGV. Trimming stripped 4 bases from V and 0 bases from J, with 16 bases between. This CDR3 region has 17 residues. The CDR3 spells CASSSRPAIQAKNIQYF. CDR3 sequence (DNA): TGTGCCAGCAGCTCCCGGCCCGCGATCCAAGCCAAAAACATTCAGTACTTC. Full variable domain (outside the CDR3, taken from reference TRBV11-2 and TRBJ2-4): EAGVAQSPRYKIIEKRQSVAFWCNPISGHATLYWYQQILGQGPKLLIQFQNNGVVDDSQLPKDRFSAERLKGVDSTLKIQPAKLEDSAVYLCASSSRPAIQAKNIQYFGAGTRLSVL.

As regards this clonotype: A much larger clone sits a single nucleotide away, making a read error possible. As the CDR3 is not closed by the conserved phenylalanine or tryptophan, this likely results from a read error. The V gene is TRBV29-1, the J gene TRBJ2-5; 7 positions match TRBD2. CDR1 SQVTM and CDR2 ANQGSEA come from the germline V gene. The CDR3 runs to 15 residues. V shed 0 bases, J shed 5 bases, and the junction held 9 bases outside the gene matches. The CDR3 DNA reads TGCAGCGTTGAAGATGTGCAGACTAGCATTGAGACCCAGTACTCC. It is translated as CSVEDVQTSIETQYS.

This clonotype was counted only a few times. V is TRBV19 and J is TRBJ2-7; D is possibly TRBD1 (6 bases). The length of the CDR3 is 14 residues. CDR1 is LNHDA, CDR2 SQIVND, per germline (reference sequence). Trimming took 5 bases from V and 1 from J, leaving 12 bases between them. For the CDR3, the DNA is TGTGCCAGTAGTTCCCCGGACAGATCCTACGAGCAGTACTTC. Its translation is CASSSPDRSYEQYF.

The V and J genes are TRBV18 and TRBJ1-4; no definite D call. The CDR3 covers 14 residues. CDR1 is KGHSH and CDR2 is LQKENI in the germline V gene. Between the trimmed V and J ends, which lost 4 bases and 0 bases, there was a span of 6 bases. The CDR3 is CASSLQSTNEKLFF. The CDR3 DNA follows: TGTGCCAGCTCACTGCAGTCAACTAATGAAAAACTGTTTTTT.

The chain is built from TRBV5-4 and TRBJ2-5; a weak D match, TRBD1 (6 bases). There are 13 residues in the CDR3. The germline CDR1 and CDR2 sequences are SGHNT and YYREEE (reference sequence). The ends were cut back, 2 bases at V and 7 bases at J, with 12 bases in the middle. The CDR3 loop reads CASSFGQPGTQYF. The CDR3 DNA is TGTGCCAGCAGCTTCGGACAGCCGGGGACCCAGTACTTC.

This clonotype was found a few times. The chain links TRBV3-1 to TRBJ1-4, with unresolved D. Germline CDR1 is LGHDT and CDR2 is YNNKEL (reference sequence). This CDR3 is built from 15 residues. Trimming shortened V by 1 base and J by 8 bases, and 14 bases separated the two germline ends. The CDR3 reads CASSQAQLKAEKLFF. The CDR3, as DNA: TGTGCCAGCAGCCAAGCCCAGTTGAAGGCCGAAAAACTGTTTTTT. Combining the CDR3 with reference TRBV3-1 and TRBJ1-4 gives the whole variable domain DTAVSQTPKYLVTQMGNDKSIKCEQNLGHDTMYWYKQDSKKFLKIMFSYNNKELIINETVPNRFSPKSPDKAHLNLHINSLELGDSAVYFCASSQAQLKAEKLFFGSGTQLSVL.

This clonotype was detected many times. The chain couples TRBV7-3 to TRBJ2-7, with D perhaps TRBD1 (5 bases). V dropped 5 bases and J dropped 4 bases, with 12 bases sitting between them. The germline CDR1 and CDR2 sequences are SGHTA and FQGTGA. This CDR3 is 13 amino acids long. The chain's CDR3 is CASSPPDSYEQYF. The CDR3, as DNA: TGTGCCAGCAGCCCCCCCGACAGTTACGAGCAGTACTTC.

The table lists this clonotype with many counts. V usage is TRBV12-3 or TRBV12-4 and J usage is TRBJ2-7, with unresolved D. The CDR3 is 12 residues long. Trimming stripped 4 bases from V and 2 bases from J, with 6 bases between. This CDR3 is CASSYGPYEQYF. DNA for the CDR3: TGTGCCAGCAGTTACGGACCCTACGAGCAGTACTTC.

The CDR3 nucleotides read TGCAGTGCTGGAAAGCCTAGTTGGCCCCAGCATTTT. The encoded protein is CSAGKPSWPQHF. V gene TRBV20-1 combines with J gene TRBJ1-5; no firm D call. Germline CDR1 reads DFQATT; CDR2 reads SNEGSKA (reference sequence). This CDR3 region has 12 residues. Trimming left V 5 bases short and J 9 bases short, with 14 bases between.

This clonotype was detected a few times. This chain joins TRBV14 and TRBJ1-4, with D hard to call. The germline V gene encodes CDR1 SGHDN and CDR2 FVKESK. The CDR3 loop spans 13 amino acids. V lost 1 base and J lost 8, with 8 bases in between. CDR3 coding DNA: TGTGCCAGCAGCCAAGGGTTGAGAGAAAAACTGTTTTTT. Translated, it gives CASSQGLREKLFF.

The chain is built from TRBV15 and TRBJ2-5; 9 nucleotides match TRBD1. V dropped 5 bases and J dropped 4; count of bases not matched to a gene: 5. Germline lookup yields CDR1 LNHNV and CDR2 YYDKDF (reference sequence). CDR3 length: 14 residues. The CDR3: CATSGQGIGETQYF. As DNA, the CDR3 is TGTGCCACCAGCGGACAGGGGATTGGAGAGACCCAGTACTTC.

This clonotype was detected many times. The chain recombines TRBV2 with TRBJ2-2; no clear D. Germline lookup yields CDR1 SNHLY and CDR2 FYNNEI. CDR3 size: 14 residues. V was shortened by 1 base and J by 5 bases, with 8 bases between the two germline ends. The CDR3 nucleotides are TGTGCCAGCAGTGAAGTTCGAGATACCGGGGAGCTGTTTTTT. Encoded protein: CASSEVRDTGELFF.